This entry lists 20 T cell receptor beta chains sequenced from one sample in a study of PD-1 blockade in classical Hodgkin lymphoma. Profiling relied on immunoSEQ multiplex PCR, and the TCRdb table lists in-frame clones only, not all of them. The table lists about 98,000 clones, roughly 79% of them singletons. All patients relapsed after autologous stem cell transplantation, and brentuximab vedotin exposure varied. Sequences were derived from peripheral blood mononuclear cells (PBMCs), sampled before the second cycle of nivolumab. Source of these receptors: a human donor with classical Hodgkin lymphoma.

This clone was seen once. The V call is TRBV5-4, the J call TRBJ2-5; no reliable D call. V was shortened by 0 bases and J by 2 bases, with 11 bases between the two germline ends. Germline V gene sequence: CDR1 SGHNT, CDR2 YYREEE (reference sequence). The CDR3 covers 15 residues. Here the CDR3 reads CASSLGPTGQETQYF. Here the CDR3 DNA reads TGTGCCAGCAGCTTGGGTCCCACCGGTCAAGAGACCCAGTACTTC.

The rearrangement links TRBV18 to TRBJ2-5; D is possibly TRBD1 or TRBD2 (5 bases each). CDR3 length equals 15 residues. Germline-derived CDR1 and CDR2 are KGHSH and LQKENI. V lost 3 bases to trimming and J lost 4 bases, with 15 bases between them. CDR3 bases: TGTGCCAGCTCACCGCAGAGGGGTTCTGTAGAGACCCAGTACTTC. Protein: CASSPQRGSVETQYF.

This chain joins TRBV7-9 and TRBJ1-1; D not resolved. Trimming took 7 bases from V and 10 from J, leaving 16 bases between them. CDR1 and CDR2 from the germline V gene are SEHNR and FQNEAQ (reference sequence). The CDR3 runs 12 residues. In nucleotides, the CDR3 is TGTGCCAGCACCCCGCCGGGGAACGGAGCTTTCTTT. It encodes CASTPPGNGAFF.

CDR3 protein: CASSLFSYGYTF. The CDR3 DNA reads TGTGCCAGCAGTTTATTTAGCTATGGCTACACCTTC. This chain connects TRBV28 to TRBJ1-2; D not certain. V lost 1 base to trimming and J lost 4 bases, with 4 bases between them. The CDR3 has 12 amino acids. From germline, CDR1 is MDHEN and CDR2 SYDVKM.

J is TRBJ1-2 and V is TRBV7-2; TRBD1 matches at 7 bases. Germline V gene data show CDR1 as SGHTA and CDR2 as FQGNSA. The CDR3 length is 17 residues. V shed 1 base and J 1 base; nucleotides not matched to a gene: 9. The CDR3 loop reads CASSLGPGQNINYGYTF. CDR3 bases: TGTGCCAGCAGCTTAGGACCGGGACAGAATATTAACTATGGCTACACCTTC. Filled out from reference TRBV7-2 and TRBJ1-2, the complete variable domain reads GAGVSQSPSNKVTEKGKDVELRCDPISGHTALYWYRQSLGQGLEFLIYFQGNSAPDKSGLPSDRFSAERTGGSVSTLTIQRTQQEDSAVYLCASSLGPGQNINYGYTFGSGTRLTVV.

V usage is TRBV5-1 and J usage is TRBJ2-1; 7 nucleotides agree with TRBD2. This CDR3 region has 15 residues. Germline CDR1 is SGHRS and CDR2 is YFSETQ. V lost 6 bases, J lost 7 bases, and 13 bases stayed unmatched. CDR3 bases: TGCGCCAGCACCCCCCTGGCCGGGGGGAGGAATGAGCAGTTCTTC. It specifies CASTPLAGGRNEQFF.

The chain carries TRBV28 and TRBJ2-1; D not certain. The CDR3 consists of 12 residues. The ends were cut back, 1 base at V and 10 bases at J, with 8 bases in the middle. The germline V gene has CDR1 MDHEN and CDR2 SYDVKM. The CDR3 region is CASSLSFWEQFF. DNA for the CDR3: TGTGCCAGCAGTTTATCCTTTTGGGAGCAGTTCTTC. The full variable domain, its missing parts supplied by reference TRBV28 and TRBJ2-1, is DVKVTQSSRYLVKRTGEKVFLECVQDMDHENMFWYRQDPGLGLRLIYFSYDVKMKEKGDIPEGYSVSREKKERFSLILESASTNQTSMYLCASSLSFWEQFFGPGTRLTVL.

The chain is built from TRBV30 and TRBJ1-1; D unclear. Looked up from germline, CDR1 is GTSNPN and CDR2 is SVGIG (reference sequence). This CDR3 has 14 residues. With 3 bases removed from V and 1 base from J, the gap between germline ends came to 12 bases. This CDR3 reads CAWRDQGWNTEAFF. The CDR3 region has the DNA TGTGCCTGGAGGGATCAAGGGTGGAACACTGAAGCTTTCTTT.

There are a few counts of this clone. The V and J genes are TRBV4-1 and TRBJ1-5, with D possibly matching TRBD1 (6 bases). The V gene lost 0 bases and the J gene lost 3 bases, with 12 bases spanning the gap. Germline V lookup: CDR1 MGHRA, CDR2 YSYEKL. This CDR3 is built from 16 residues. CDR3 sequence: CASSQDRTVYNQPQHF. In nucleotides, the CDR3 is TGCGCCAGCAGCCAAGATCGGACAGTTTACAATCAGCCCCAGCATTTT.

This clone has only a few counts. The chain combines TRBV6-5 with TRBJ1-2, with D perhaps matching TRBD1 (5 bases). Trimming shortened V by 4 bases and J by 5 bases, and 8 bases separated the two germline ends. Germline V CDR1 and CDR2: MNHEY, SVGAGI. The CDR3 is 12 residues long. This CDR3 is CASSSTAYGYTF. CDR3 bases: TGTGCCAGCAGTTCGACAGCGTATGGCTACACCTTC.

This clone was found once. The chain is built from TRBV7-9 and TRBJ1-1; D is uncertain. Germline values: CDR1 SEHNR, CDR2 FQNEAQ (reference sequence). Trimming took off 1 base at V and 10 bases at J, with 13 bases between the two ends. This CDR3 is 13 amino acids long. CDR3 in amino acids: CASSLEVFSTAFF. In DNA, the CDR3 is TGTGCCAGCAGCTTAGAAGTGTTCTCTACAGCTTTCTTT.

This clone was picked up one time. The V and J genes are TRBV2 and TRBJ1-2, with 9 positions matching TRBD1. CDR1 and CDR2 from the germline V gene are SNHLY and FYNNEI. V lost 4 bases to trimming and J lost 14 bases; unmatched junction nucleotides: 11. This CDR3 has 13 residues. The DNA for the CDR3 is TGTGCCAGCAGTGCCGGGACAGGGTCGATATTAACCTTC. This codes for CASSAGTGSILTF.

CDR3 residues: CASSIASGNGYEQYF. In DNA, the CDR3 is TGTGCCAGTAGTATAGCTAGCGGGAACGGGTACGAGCAGTACTTC. The rearrangement uses TRBV19 and TRBJ2-7, with 9 bases identical to TRBD2. The CDR3 is 15 residues long. V dropped 1 base and J dropped 4; count of bases not matched to a gene: 5. Per the germline V gene, CDR1 is LNHDA and CDR2 is SQIVND (reference sequence).

The V gene is TRBV5-1, the J gene TRBJ2-7; a possible D gene is TRBD2 (5 bases). CDR3 length: 13 amino acids. V dropped 4 bases and J dropped 5 bases, with 13 bases sitting between them. Germline-derived CDR1 and CDR2 are SGHRS and YFSETQ. CDR3 in amino acids: CASSLAPTDEQYF. DNA of the CDR3: TGCGCCAGCAGCCTAGCTCCAACGGACGAGCAGTACTTC.

The V and J genes are TRBV5-1 and TRBJ1-1, with D possibly being TRBD1 (5 bases). The CDR3 contains 13 residues. V dropped 4 bases and J dropped 1 base, with 8 bases sitting between them. The germline V gene encodes CDR1 SGHRS and CDR2 YFSETQ. CDR3 DNA: TGCGCCAGCAGCAGGACACAGAACACTGAAGCTTTCTTT. Translating it yields CASSRTQNTEAFF.

The chain recombines TRBV19 with TRBJ2-1; 11 nucleotides line up with TRBD2. The CDR3 covers 16 residues. CDR1 is LNHDA, CDR2 SQIVND, per germline (reference sequence). J gave up 4 bases and V 5 bases, and 7 bases lay outside the gene matches. This CDR3 reads CASSAELAGVYNEQFF. As DNA, the CDR3 is TGTGCCAGTAGTGCCGAACTAGCGGGAGTTTACAATGAGCAGTTCTTC. Full variable domain (missing parts from reference TRBV19 and TRBJ2-1): DGGITQSPKYLFRKEGQNVTLSCEQNLNHDAMYWYRQDPGQGLRLIYYSQIVNDFQKGDIAEGYSVSREKKESFPLTVTSAQKNPTAFYLCASSAELAGVYNEQFFGPGTRLTVL.

V is TRBV30 and J is TRBJ2-7; D may be TRBD1 (6 bases). The germline CDR1 and CDR2 sequences are GTSNPN and SVGIG (reference sequence). The CDR3 is made up of 14 amino acids. The V and J ends lost 2 bases and 5 bases respectively, with 16 bases between them. CDR3 amino acids: CAWSNGRGMDEQYF. In DNA, the CDR3 is TGTGCCTGGAGTAATGGCAGGGGAATGGACGAGCAGTACTTC.

The CDR3 DNA is TGTGCCAGCAGTCCAAAGGGACAGGGGGCTTACGAGCAGTACTTC. This codes for CASSPKGQGAYEQYF. This rearrangement joins TRBV27 to TRBJ2-7; 12 bases map to TRBD1. The V gene's germline CDR1 is MNHEY and CDR2 SMNVEV (reference sequence). V was clipped by 5 bases and J by 4 bases; unmatched bases: 6. CDR3 size: 15 residues.

This rearrangement joins TRBV9 to TRBJ1-4; D possibly corresponds to TRBD1 (5 bases). CDR1 SGDLS and CDR2 YYNGEE come from the germline V gene. Trimming left V 0 bases short and J 5 bases short, with 11 bases between. This CDR3 is built from 15 residues. DNA for the CDR3: TGTGCCAGCAGCGTAGGGGACCCACTGAATGAAAAACTGTTTTTT. The encoded protein is CASSVGDPLNEKLFF.

The chain uses TRBV15 and TRBJ2-7, with 8 positions matching TRBD2. CDR3 length equals 16 residues. Germline V gene data show CDR1 as LNHNV and CDR2 as YYDKDF (reference sequence). Trimming removed 0 bases from V and 0 bases from J; junction bases left unmatched: 4. CDR3 in DNA: TGTGCCACCAGCAGAGATAGAAGCGGGAGCTCCTACGAGCAGTACTTC. Translated, it gives CATSRDRSGSSYEQYF. Looking up the rest from reference TRBV15 and TRBJ2-7 gives the full variable domain: DAMVIQNPRYQVTQFGKPVTLSCSQTLNHNVMYWYQQKSSQAPKLLFHYYDKDFNNEADTPDNFQSRRPNTSFCFLDIRSPGLGDTAMYLCATSRDRSGSSYEQYFGPGTRLTVT.